This T cell receptor beta chain appears in the sequencing data of a study of blood T cell repertoires in COVID-19. Study-level information: COVID-19 samples collected from the United States, Italy and Spain covered acute and convalescent phases. The cDNA or gDNA used as material had been derived from T cells, B-cell-depleted T cells, or PBMCs.

Authors' analysis steps: Counts of nucleated cells, estimated from reference gene primer amplification, were obtained. Sequencing used immunoSEQ multiplex PCR; TCRdb keeps in-frame clones, though not all of them. V and J calls and clone size are copied from that table; D and trimming were computed from the DNA. The sample records 80,000 to 100,000 clones, roughly 80% being singletons. Germline V lookup: CDR1 PRHDT, CDR2 FYEKMQ (reference sequence). The CDR3 has 18 amino acids. The V end lost 0 bases, the J end lost 0 bases, and 12 bases lay between the germline ends. This TCR was sampled from a man aged 55 to 69 with acute or convalescent COVID-19. This chain uses TRBV13 with TRBJ1-6, with D possibly TRBD1 on 6 matching bases. Sequencing input: peripheral blood. CDR3 sequence: CASSLGQGRSSYNSPLHF. CDR3 DNA: TGTGCCAGCAGCTTAGGACAGGGTAGGAGCTCCTATAATTCACCCCTCCACTTT. Drawing the rest from reference TRBV13 and TRBJ1-6, the complete variable domain is AAGVIQSPRHLIKEKRETATLKCYPIPRHDTVYWYQQGPGQDPQFLISFYEKMQSDKGSIPDRFSAQQFSDYHSELNMSSLELGDSALYFCASSLGQGRSSYNSPLHFGNGTRLTVT.